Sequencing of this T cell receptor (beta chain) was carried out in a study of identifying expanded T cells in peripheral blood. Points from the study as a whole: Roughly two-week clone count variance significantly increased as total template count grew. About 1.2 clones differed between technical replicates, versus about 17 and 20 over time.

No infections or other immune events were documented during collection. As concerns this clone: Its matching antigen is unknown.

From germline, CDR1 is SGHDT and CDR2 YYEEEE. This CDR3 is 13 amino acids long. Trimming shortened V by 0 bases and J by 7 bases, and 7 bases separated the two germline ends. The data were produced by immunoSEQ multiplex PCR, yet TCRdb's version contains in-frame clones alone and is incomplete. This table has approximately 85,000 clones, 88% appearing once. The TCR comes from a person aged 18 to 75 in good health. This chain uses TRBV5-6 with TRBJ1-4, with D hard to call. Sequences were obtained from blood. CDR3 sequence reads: CASSLERTEKLFF. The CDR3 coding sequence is TGTGCCAGCAGCTTGGAACGGACTGAAAAACTGTTTTTT. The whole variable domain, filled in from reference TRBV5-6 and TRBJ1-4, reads DAGVTQSPTHLIKTRGQQVTLRCSPKSGHDTVSWYQQALGQGPQFIFQYYEEEERQRGNFPDRFSGHQFPNYSSELNVNALLLGDSALYLCASSLERTEKLFFGSGTQLSVL.